This T cell receptor (beta chain) was documented in a study of blood T cell repertoires in COVID-19. As for the study in general: Italy, Spain and the United States were the sources of the convalescent and acute COVID-19 samples. The cDNA or gDNA used as material had been derived from T cells, B-cell-depleted T cells, or PBMCs.

As originally analysed: Estimated nucleated cell counts came from reference gene primer amplification. Some clones are missing from TCRdb's copy, which holds only in-frame ones; the method was immunoSEQ multiplex PCR. That table is the source of V, J and clone size, and D and trimming were worked out from the DNA. The data contain about 210,000 clones, about 86% of them singletons. This CDR3 has 11 amino acids. V lost 4 bases and J lost 10; bases outside the gene matches: 3. The germline V gene encodes CDR1 SQVTM and CDR2 ANQGSEA. There are a few counts of this clone. J is TRBJ1-1 and V is TRBV29-1; TRBD1 matches at 10 bases. Sample: peripheral blood. This TCR derives from a young man with active or convalescent COVID-19. The CDR3 DNA sequence: TGCAGCGTTGCGGACAGGGGGAGAGCTTTCTTT. It codes for CSVADRGRAFF.